What follows are 5 T cell receptor beta chains derived from one specimen sequenced in a study of Tregs in tolerant kidney transplant recipients (dated by TCRdb to about 2019). What this sample's time point label stands for: 6 months after combined kidney and bone marrow transplant. The transplants used related donors with nonmyeloablative bone marrow transplantation, and mixed chimerism in the human trials was transient. Libraries were prepared through the immunoSEQ multiplex PCR assay. Held by TCRdb, this immuneACCESS table contains in-frame sequences only and omits some clones. Under half of the omission traces to an unresolved V gene where checked; the cause of the rest is unknown. For this sample, the table gives roughly 6,700 clones. Approximately 6.1% of the sample goes to the ten largest clones. The sequencing here drew on CD4+ T cells from blood (PBMCs), taken 6 months after the transplant. These receptors all stem from a human patient who received a combined kidney and bone marrow transplant. A transplant means some T cells may be of graft donor rather than patient origin.

Turning to this clone: The read terminates 3 residues ahead of where the CDR3 ends, so the germline J gene completes it. The rearrangement joins TRBV15 to TRBJ1-1; possibly TRBD1 for D (5 bases). The CDR3 length is 15 residues. The germline gives CDR1 LNHNV, CDR2 YYDKDF (reference sequence). V lost 0 bases and J 4 bases, leaving 12 bases between the germline ends. CDR3 bases read: TGTGCCACCAGCAGAGATCACGGGGGTGGCACTGAA. As protein: CATSRDHGGGTE. In full, the CDR3 reads CATSRDHGGGTEAFF.

Details on this clone: Read sequence stops 3 residues before the CDR3 end, and the germline J gene provides the missing end. The V and J genes are TRBV18 and TRBJ2-3; D remains ambiguous. V gave up 3 bases and J gave up 1 base, with 5 bases separating them. Germline V gives CDR1 KGHSH, CDR2 LQKENI. This CDR3 region has 13 residues. CDR3 amino acids: CASSPHRTDTQYF. The part of the CDR3 DNA that was read is TGTGCCAGCTCACCTCATCGCACAGATACG.

A remark on this clone: The missing CDR3 end, 3 residues past where the read stops, is filled in from the germline J gene. The V gene is TRBV18, the J gene TRBJ1-1; possibly TRBD1 for D (5 bases). The V end lost 3 bases, the J end lost 1 base, and 9 bases lay between the germline ends. This CDR3 has 14 residues. Looked up from germline, CDR1 is KGHSH and CDR2 is LQKENI. The CDR3 spells CASSPGQGNTEAFF. The sequenced CDR3 bases are TGTGCCAGCTCACCGGGGCAGGGGAACACTGAA. Variable domain in full (rest from reference TRBV18 and TRBJ1-1): NAGVMQNPRHLVRRRGQEARLRCSPMKGHSHVYWYRQLPEEGLKFMVYLQKENIIDESGMPKERFSAEFPKEGPSILRIQQVVRGDSAAYFCASSPGQGNTEAFFGQGTRLTVV.

This clone is labeled medium-sized based on frequency. The CDR3 extends 3 residues past the end of the read, so its final part is completed from the germline J gene. The chain employs TRBV12-5 and TRBJ1-1; 8 nucleotides line up with TRBD1. Germline CDR1 and CDR2: LGHNT and FRNRAP. CDR3 size: 12 residues. CDR3 residues: CASGQQGGEAFF. Incomplete CDR3 DNA: TGTGCTAGTGGTCAACAGGGGGGAGAA.

On this clone itself: The sequenced fragment ends 3 residues before the CDR3 boundary, so the rest is inferred from the germline J gene. V is TRBV28 and J is TRBJ2-3; D perhaps matches TRBD1 (6 bases). There are 13 residues in the CDR3. CDR1 and CDR2 (germline): MDHEN, SYDVKM. V lost 5 bases and J lost 2, with 8 bases in between. The CDR3 loop reads CASSGQFTDTQYF. The sequenced CDR3 bases are TGTGCCAGCAGTGGACAGTTCACAGATACG.